These 8 T cell receptor beta chains were all obtained from the same sample, sequenced in a study of blood T cell repertoires in COVID-19. Some clones are missing from TCRdb's copy, which holds only in-frame ones; the method was immunoSEQ multiplex PCR. The table has around 210,000 clones, about 79% seen once; the top ten hold around 13%. Sequencing was performed on peripheral blood. The receptors shown here come from a human donor in a cohort sampled during active COVID-19.

This clone was seen only a few times. The V gene is TRBV19, the J gene TRBJ1-2, with D maybe TRBD1 (5 bases). The CDR3 spans 14 residues. Germline V gene lookup returns CDR1 LNHDA and CDR2 SQIVND (reference sequence). V gave up 6 bases and J gave up 3 bases, with 14 bases separating them. The CDR3 here is CASSIPGLYYGYTF. The DNA of the CDR3 is TGTGCCAGTAGCATTCCGGGACTCTACTATGGCTACACCTTC.

The chain employs TRBV15 and TRBJ2-1; TRBD1 aligns across 10 bases. The CDR3 runs to 16 residues. Per germline, CDR1 LNHNV and CDR2 YYDKDF (reference sequence). Trimming removed 2 bases from V and 8 bases from J; junction bases left unmatched: 9. In DNA, the CDR3 is TGTGCCACCAGCAGAACCGGGACAGGGGTTCGGGATGAGCAGTTCTTC. Protein: CATSRTGTGVRDEQFF.

The chain combines TRBV3-1 (or the pseudogene TRBV3-2) with TRBJ1-2, with a possible D match to TRBD1 (6 bases). The CDR3 is 15 amino acids. In germline, CDR1 is LGHDT, CDR2 YNNKEL (reference sequence). Trimming cost V 1 base and J 9 bases, with 18 bases left between them. DNA of the CDR3: TGTGCCAGCAGCCAAGGTACCCGGGACATTCGTCGCTACACCTTC. Translated, it gives CASSQGTRDIRRYTF.

The J gene is TRBJ1-5, the V gene TRBV28; D is ambiguous. Trimming took 7 bases from V and 6 from J, leaving 16 bases between them. The CDR3 runs to 14 residues. Looked up from germline, CDR1 is MDHEN and CDR2 is SYDVKM. In nucleotides, the CDR3 is TGTGCCAGCACCCAGGTGGCGCGAGTTCAGCCCCAGCATTTT. This encodes CASTQVARVQPQHF. The variable domain in full, with the rest retrieved from reference TRBV28 and TRBJ1-5, is DVKVTQSSRYLVKRTGEKVFLECVQDMDHENMFWYRQDPGLGLRLIYFSYDVKMKEKGDIPEGYSVSREKKERFSLILESASTNQTSMYLCASTQVARVQPQHFGDGTRLSIL.

The chain recombines TRBV27 with TRBJ2-1; 12 nucleotides line up with TRBD2. Germline values: CDR1 MNHEY, CDR2 SMNVEV (reference sequence). V lost 6 bases and J lost 4; bases outside the gene matches: 10. The CDR3 totals 17 residues. CDR3 sequence reads: CASSFGLAGRSYNEQFF. The DNA of the CDR3 is TGTGCCAGCAGCTTCGGACTAGCGGGACGTTCTTACAATGAGCAGTTCTTC.

The CDR3 spells CASSLDSLVQYF. Written as DNA, the CDR3 is TGTGCCAGCAGTTTGGACTCCCTAGTTCAGTACTTC. The chain uses TRBV12-3 or TRBV12-4 and TRBJ2-4, with D possibly being TRBD2 (5 bases). Trimming took 3 bases from V and 11 from J, leaving 11 bases between them. The CDR3 spans 12 residues.

The chain links TRBV6-5 to TRBJ2-1; 10 bases are a match to TRBD1. Per germline, CDR1 MNHEY and CDR2 SVGAGI. V lost 6 bases to trimming and J lost 5 bases; unmatched junction nucleotides: 7. The CDR3 extends over 15 amino acids. The CDR3 coding sequence is TGTGCCAGCAGCGACGACAGGGGGCGGCACAATGAGCAGTTCTTC. The encoded protein is CASSDDRGRHNEQFF.

This clone was detected once. The J gene is TRBJ1-2, the V gene TRBV14; a weak D match, TRBD1 (6 bases). The length of the CDR3 is 16 residues. V was clipped by 4 bases and J by 0 bases, with 15 bases between them. CDR1 is SGHDN, CDR2 FVKESK, per germline. CDR3 in DNA: TGTGCCAGCAGCCTACGTCAGGGGCTAGCTAACTATGGCTACACCTTC. As protein: CASSLRQGLANYGYTF.